This entry lists 14 T cell receptor beta chains sequenced from one sample in a study of OX40 agonist ivuxolimab in advanced cancers. Some clones are missing from TCRdb's copy, which holds only in-frame ones; the method was immunoSEQ multiplex PCR. The top ten hold 0.7% to 0.9% of the sample, which has roughly 80,000 clones, roughly 86% seen once. Sequenced here: CD4+ or CD8+ T cells sorted from blood, sampled in a trial of the OX40 agonist ivuxolimab. Receptors originate from an adult with an advanced solid tumor such as melanoma, head and neck, liver or kidney cancer.

J is TRBJ1-2 and V is TRBV28; 7 bases align to TRBD1. V trimming: 9 bases; J trimming: 6 bases; junction bases outside the gene matches: 10. This CDR3 is 13 amino acids long. CDR1 is MDHEN, CDR2 SYDVKM, per germline. This chain's CDR3 is CASRTGVVDGYTF. CDR3 sequence (DNA): TGTGCCAGTCGAACAGGGGTGGTAGATGGCTACACCTTC.

The chain links TRBV28 to TRBJ1-1; possible D gene TRBD1, 6 bases. The CDR3 has 15 amino acids. With 7 bases removed from V and 1 base from J, the gap between germline ends came to 16 bases. Germline V lookup: CDR1 MDHEN, CDR2 SYDVKM. The CDR3 DNA sequence: TGTGCCAGCACCACCGACGGGGGCGAGAACACTGAAGCTTTCTTT. Amino acids: CASTTDGGENTEAFF.

The chain carries TRBV10-3 and TRBJ1-5; possibly TRBD1 for D (5 bases). The CDR3 is 16 residues long. Germline lookup yields CDR1 ENHRY and CDR2 SYGVKD. Trimming removed 6 bases from V and 0 bases from J, with 15 bases in between. The CDR3 region is CAISYGGGLSNQPQHF. The CDR3, as DNA: TGTGCCATCAGCTACGGGGGGGGACTTAGCAATCAGCCCCAGCATTTT.

The chain employs TRBV13 and TRBJ2-6; 12 positions agree with TRBD1. In germline, CDR1 is PRHDT, CDR2 FYEKMQ (reference sequence). There are 19 residues in the CDR3. Losses at the gene ends were 5 bases for V and 4 bases for J; bases not matched to a gene: 12. CDR3 DNA: TGTGCCAGCAGCGTTTATAGCCGGGACAGGGGGCTCGGGGCCAACGTCCTGACTTTC. Amino acid sequence: CASSVYSRDRGLGANVLTF.

The chain links TRBV4-3 to TRBJ2-3; 13 positions agree with TRBD2. V lost 4 bases, J lost 0 bases, and 19 bases stayed unmatched. The germline CDR1 and CDR2 sequences are LGHNA and YSLEER. This CDR3 spans 22 amino acids. The CDR3 DNA reads TGCGCCAGCAGCCGCAAGGGGGGTTCCGCGACTAGCGGGGGGTTTAGCACAGATACGCAGTATTTT. It translates to CASSRKGGSATSGGFSTDTQYF.

The J gene is TRBJ1-4, the V gene TRBV5-5, with D possibly matching TRBD1 (6 bases). The V end lost 4 bases, the J end lost 3 bases, and 16 bases lay between the germline ends. Germline V gene sequence: CDR1 SGHKS, CDR2 YYEKEE (reference sequence). The CDR3 is made up of 16 amino acids. CDR3 in amino acids: CASSVTGYAANEKLFF. CDR3 in DNA: TGTGCCAGCAGCGTGACAGGATACGCGGCTAATGAAAAACTGTTTTTT. Full variable domain (outside the CDR3, taken from reference TRBV5-5 and TRBJ1-4): DAGVTQSPTHLIKTRGQQVTLRCSPISGHKSVSWYQQVLGQGPQFIFQYYEKEERGRGNFPDRFSARQFPNYSSELNVNALLLGDSALYLCASSVTGYAANEKLFFGSGTQLSVL.

This clone was observed a few times. The chain combines TRBV5-4 with TRBJ2-7; D not resolved. Germline V gives CDR1 SGHNT, CDR2 YYREEE (reference sequence). The CDR3 spans 11 residues. Deletions cut 1 base from V and 7 bases from J, with 6 bases between. CDR3 in amino acids: CASSLLGEQYF. The CDR3, as DNA: TGTGCCAGCAGCTTGCTCGGGGAGCAGTACTTC.

This clone appeared once. The J gene is TRBJ2-1, the V gene TRBV28; D call uncertain. The CDR3 extends over 14 amino acids. Germline V gene lookup returns CDR1 MDHEN and CDR2 SYDVKM. Between the trimmed V and J ends, which lost 7 bases and 0 bases, there was a span of 10 bases. CDR3: CASIDRSSYNEQFF. Here the CDR3 DNA reads TGTGCCAGCATTGACCGGAGCTCCTACAATGAGCAGTTCTTC.

The chain recombines TRBV5-6 with TRBJ2-1; 7 nucleotides match TRBD1. Germline-derived CDR1 and CDR2 are SGHDT and YYEEEE. The CDR3 totals 15 residues. J lost 9 bases, V lost 1 base, and 10 bases had no gene match. The CDR3, as DNA: TGTGCCAGCAGCTTGTTCGACAGGGTGTATGGTGAGCAGTTCTTC. It codes for CASSLFDRVYGEQFF.

This chain joins TRBV5-5 and TRBJ2-5, with D unclear. The CDR3 length is 15 residues. V shed 3 bases and J shed 5 bases, with 17 bases lying between them. CDR1 is SGHKS and CDR2 is YYEKEE in the germline V gene (reference sequence). The CDR3 region has the DNA TGTGCCAGCAGCTCCCTGACAAAACCGGAGGAGACCCAGTACTTC. Translated, it gives CASSSLTKPEETQYF.

The rearrangement uses TRBV6-1 and TRBJ1-1, with unresolved D. CDR3 length equals 13 residues. V lost 1 base to trimming and J lost 1 base, with 4 bases between them. Germline assignment: CDR1 MNHNS and CDR2 SASEGT. CDR3 DNA sequence: TGTGCCAGCAGTGAAGGCAGGAACACTGAAGCTTTCTTT. It is translated as CASSEGRNTEAFF.

The chain carries TRBV10-3 and TRBJ2-7, with 10 bases that match TRBD1. This CDR3 is 14 amino acids long. Germline-derived CDR1 and CDR2 are ENHRY and SYGVKD. V was clipped by 10 bases and J by 5 bases; unmatched bases: 11. The CDR3 sequence: CATTPGQGFNEQYF. DNA of the CDR3: TGTGCCACCACCCCGGGACAGGGGTTCAACGAGCAGTACTTC.

This sequence joins TRBV19 and TRBJ2-4; maybe TRBD2 (6 bases). Germline CDR1 LNHDA, CDR2 SQIVND (reference sequence). V shed 5 bases and J shed 7 bases, with 12 bases lying between them. The CDR3 loop spans 13 amino acids. The CDR3 spells CASSVRAGNIQYF. DNA of the CDR3: TGTGCCAGTAGTGTAAGGGCGGGGAACATTCAGTACTTC.

The gene calls are TRBV2 and TRBJ1-2, with D hard to call. Germline V gene lookup returns CDR1 SNHLY and CDR2 FYNNEI. V was pared by 8 bases and J by 1 base, with 11 bases between. CDR3 length equals 13 residues. CDR3 sequence (DNA): TGTGCCAGCCGGGGAGGGAGTAACTATGGCTACACCTTC. Translation gives CASRGGSNYGYTF.